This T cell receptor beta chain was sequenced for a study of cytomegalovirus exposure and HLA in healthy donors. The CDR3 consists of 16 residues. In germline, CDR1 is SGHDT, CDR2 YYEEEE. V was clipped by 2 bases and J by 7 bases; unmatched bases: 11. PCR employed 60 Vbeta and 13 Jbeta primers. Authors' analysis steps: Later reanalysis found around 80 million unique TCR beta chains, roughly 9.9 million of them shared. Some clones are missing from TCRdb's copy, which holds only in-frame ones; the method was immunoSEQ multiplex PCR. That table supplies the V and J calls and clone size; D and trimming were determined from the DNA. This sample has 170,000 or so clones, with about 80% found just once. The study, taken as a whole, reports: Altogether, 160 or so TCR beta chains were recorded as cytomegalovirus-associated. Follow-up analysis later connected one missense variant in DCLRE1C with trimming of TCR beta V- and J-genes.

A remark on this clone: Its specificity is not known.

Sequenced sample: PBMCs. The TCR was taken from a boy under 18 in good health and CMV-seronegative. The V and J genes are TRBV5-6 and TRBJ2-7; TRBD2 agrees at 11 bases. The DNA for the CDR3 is TGTGCCAGCAGCTTCCCCACTAGCGGGAGAGCAAGGGAGCAGTACTTC. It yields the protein CASSFPTSGRAREQYF.